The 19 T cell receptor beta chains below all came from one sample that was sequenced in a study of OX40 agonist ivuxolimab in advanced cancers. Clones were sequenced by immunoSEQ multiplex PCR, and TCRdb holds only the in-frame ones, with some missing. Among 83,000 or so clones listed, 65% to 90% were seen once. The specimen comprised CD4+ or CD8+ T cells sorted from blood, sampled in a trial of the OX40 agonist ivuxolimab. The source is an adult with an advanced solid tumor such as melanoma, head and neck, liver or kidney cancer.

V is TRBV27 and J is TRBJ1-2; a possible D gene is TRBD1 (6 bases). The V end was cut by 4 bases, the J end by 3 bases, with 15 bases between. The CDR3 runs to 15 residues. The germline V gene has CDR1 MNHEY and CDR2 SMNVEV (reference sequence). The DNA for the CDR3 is TGTGCCAGCAGTTCCTGGCGGGGGCTGGACTATGGCTACACCTTC. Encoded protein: CASSSWRGLDYGYTF.

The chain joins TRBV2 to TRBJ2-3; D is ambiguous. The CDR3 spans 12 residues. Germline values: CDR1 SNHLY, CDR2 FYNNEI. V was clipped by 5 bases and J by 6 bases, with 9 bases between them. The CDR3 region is CASSLGRDTQYF. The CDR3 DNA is TGTGCCAGCAGTTTAGGTCGGGATACGCAGTATTTT.

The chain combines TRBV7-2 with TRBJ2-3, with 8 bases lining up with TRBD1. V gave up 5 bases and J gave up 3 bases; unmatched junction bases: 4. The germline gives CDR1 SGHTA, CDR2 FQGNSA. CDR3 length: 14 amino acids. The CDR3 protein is CASSAGTGTDTQYF. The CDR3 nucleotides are TGTGCCAGCAGCGCCGGGACAGGTACAGATACGCAGTATTTT.

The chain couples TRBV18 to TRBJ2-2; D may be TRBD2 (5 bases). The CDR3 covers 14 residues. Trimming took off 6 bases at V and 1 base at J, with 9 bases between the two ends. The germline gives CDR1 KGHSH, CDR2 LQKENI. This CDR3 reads CASSPGGNTGELFF. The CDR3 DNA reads TGTGCCAGCTCCCCTGGAGGGAACACCGGGGAGCTGTTTTTT.

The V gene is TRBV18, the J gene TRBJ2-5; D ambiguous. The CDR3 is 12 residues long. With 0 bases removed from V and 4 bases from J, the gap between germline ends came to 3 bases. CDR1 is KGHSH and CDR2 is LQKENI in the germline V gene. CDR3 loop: CASSPPSETQYF. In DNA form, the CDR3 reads TGTGCCAGCTCACCACCGTCAGAGACCCAGTACTTC.

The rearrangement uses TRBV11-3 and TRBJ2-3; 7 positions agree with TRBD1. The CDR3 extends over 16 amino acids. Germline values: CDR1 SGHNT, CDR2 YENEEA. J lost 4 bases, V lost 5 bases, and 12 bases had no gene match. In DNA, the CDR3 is TGTGCCAGCAGCCCTCGACAGGGTGGGGGCCCAGATACGCAGTATTTT. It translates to CASSPRQGGGPDTQYF.

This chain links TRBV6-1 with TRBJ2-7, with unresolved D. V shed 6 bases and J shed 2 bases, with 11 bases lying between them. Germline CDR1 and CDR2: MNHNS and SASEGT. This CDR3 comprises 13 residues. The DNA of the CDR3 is TGTGCCAGCAGGCCCAGCGTTCCCTACGAGCAGTACTTC. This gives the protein CASRPSVPYEQYF.

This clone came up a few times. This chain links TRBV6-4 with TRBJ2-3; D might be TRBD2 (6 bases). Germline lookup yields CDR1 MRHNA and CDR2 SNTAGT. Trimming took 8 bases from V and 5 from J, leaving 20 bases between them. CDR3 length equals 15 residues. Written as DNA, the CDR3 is TGTGCCAGCGCTACCGGAGGGCCCGGGGGAGATACGCAGTATTTT. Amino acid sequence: CASATGGPGGDTQYF.

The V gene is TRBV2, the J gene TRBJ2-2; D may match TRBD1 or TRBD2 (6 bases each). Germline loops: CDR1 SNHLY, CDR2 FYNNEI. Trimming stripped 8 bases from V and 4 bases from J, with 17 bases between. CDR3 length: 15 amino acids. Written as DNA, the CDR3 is TGTGCCAGCTTGGCCGGGGGCCTGAGCACCGGGGAGCTGTTTTTT. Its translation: CASLAGGLSTGELFF.

The CDR3 region is CATRQAGDQPQHF. The CDR3, as DNA: TGTGCCACCCGACAGGCAGGAGATCAGCCCCAGCATTTT. J is TRBJ1-5 and V is TRBV19, with D possibly matching TRBD1 (6 bases). CDR1 LNHDA and CDR2 SQIVND come from the germline V gene (reference sequence). The ends were cut back, 10 bases at V and 5 bases at J, with 15 bases in the middle. The CDR3 totals 13 residues.

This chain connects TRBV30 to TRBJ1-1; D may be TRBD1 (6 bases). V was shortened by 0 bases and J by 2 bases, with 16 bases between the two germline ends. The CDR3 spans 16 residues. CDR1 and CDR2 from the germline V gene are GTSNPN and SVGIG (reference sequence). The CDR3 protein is CAWSVGGASPNTEAFF. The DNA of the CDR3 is TGTGCCTGGAGTGTTGGGGGGGCGTCCCCAAACACTGAAGCTTTCTTT.

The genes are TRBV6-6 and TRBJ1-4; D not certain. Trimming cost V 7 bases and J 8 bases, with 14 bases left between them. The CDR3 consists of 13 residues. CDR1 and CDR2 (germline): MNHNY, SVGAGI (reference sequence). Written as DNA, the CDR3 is TGTGCCAGCACGGAAACCCCTGGAGAAAAACTGTTTTTT. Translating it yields CASTETPGEKLFF.

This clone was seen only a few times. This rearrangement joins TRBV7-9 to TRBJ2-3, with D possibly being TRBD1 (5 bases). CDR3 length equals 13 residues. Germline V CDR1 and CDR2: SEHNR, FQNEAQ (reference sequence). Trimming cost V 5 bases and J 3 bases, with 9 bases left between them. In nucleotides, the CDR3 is TGTGCCAGCAGCCCCAGGGTTACAGATACGCAGTATTTT. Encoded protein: CASSPRVTDTQYF.

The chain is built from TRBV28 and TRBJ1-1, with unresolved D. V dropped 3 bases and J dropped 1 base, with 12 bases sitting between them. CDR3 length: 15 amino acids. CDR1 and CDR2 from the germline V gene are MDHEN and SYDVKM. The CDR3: CASSLVTVANTEAFF. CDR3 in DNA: TGTGCCAGCAGTTTGGTAACAGTGGCGAACACTGAAGCTTTCTTT.

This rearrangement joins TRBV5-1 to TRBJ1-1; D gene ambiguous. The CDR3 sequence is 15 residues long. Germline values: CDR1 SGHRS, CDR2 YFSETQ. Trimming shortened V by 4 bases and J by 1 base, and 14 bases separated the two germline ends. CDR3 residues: CASSLYGITNTEAFF. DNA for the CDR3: TGCGCCAGCAGCCTATATGGGATCACGAACACTGAAGCTTTCTTT.

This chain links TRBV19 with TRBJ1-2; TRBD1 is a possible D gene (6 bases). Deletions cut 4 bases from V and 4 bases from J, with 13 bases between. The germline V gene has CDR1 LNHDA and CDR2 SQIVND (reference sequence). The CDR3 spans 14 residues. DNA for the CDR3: TGTGCCAGTAGTAGTGGGGGGCAGATCTATGGCTACACCTTC. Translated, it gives CASSSGGQIYGYTF.

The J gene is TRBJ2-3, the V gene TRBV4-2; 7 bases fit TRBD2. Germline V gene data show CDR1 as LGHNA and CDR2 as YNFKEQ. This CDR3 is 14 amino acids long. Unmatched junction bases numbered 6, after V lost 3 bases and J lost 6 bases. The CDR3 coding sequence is TGTGCCAGCAGCCAGGGGCGGGGAGGGGATACGCAGTATTTT. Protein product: CASSQGRGGDTQYF.

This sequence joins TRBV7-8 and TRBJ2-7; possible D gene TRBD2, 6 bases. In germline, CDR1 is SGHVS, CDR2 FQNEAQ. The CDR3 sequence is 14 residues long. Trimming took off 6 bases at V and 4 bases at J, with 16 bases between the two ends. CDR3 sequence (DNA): TGTGCCAGCAGTATAGGAGGGTTTGGTTACGAGCAGTACTTC. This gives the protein CASSIGGFGYEQYF.

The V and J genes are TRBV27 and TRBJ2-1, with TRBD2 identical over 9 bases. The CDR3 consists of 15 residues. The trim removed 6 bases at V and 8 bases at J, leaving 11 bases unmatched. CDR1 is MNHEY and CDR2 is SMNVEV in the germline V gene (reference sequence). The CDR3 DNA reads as TGTGCCAGCAGATCCCTAGCGGGGATGGCATATGAGCAGTTCTTC. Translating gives CASRSLAGMAYEQFF.